The 18 T cell receptor beta chains given below trace back to one sample, sequenced in a study of blood T cell repertoires in COVID-19. Produced via immunoSEQ multiplex PCR; TCRdb's table is partial and in-frame only. The data contain roughly 95,000 clones, 80% to 85% of them singletons. Sequencing used peripheral blood. The receptors originated from a man in his sixties with acute or convalescent COVID-19.

The rearrangement links TRBV27 to TRBJ2-1; D might be TRBD1 (6 bases). CDR1 and CDR2 (germline): MNHEY, SMNVEV (reference sequence). The CDR3 totals 17 residues. V was clipped by 5 bases and J by 2 bases, with 19 bases between them. Written as DNA, the CDR3 is TGTGCCAGCAGTCCTGCCGGGTGGGGGCCGCCCTACAATGAGCAGTTCTTC. This translates into CASSPAGWGPPYNEQFF.

The chain is built from TRBV7-9 and TRBJ1-2; D is uncertain. Germline-derived CDR1 and CDR2 are SEHNR and FQNEAQ (reference sequence). V was shortened by 6 bases and J by 0 bases, with 8 bases between the two germline ends. CDR3 length: 13 amino acids. The CDR3 loop reads CASSSEANYGYTF. The CDR3 DNA reads as TGTGCCAGCAGTTCAGAGGCTAACTATGGCTACACCTTC.

This chain uses TRBV6-5 with TRBJ2-2; no reliable D call. This CDR3 comprises 16 residues. The germline CDR1 and CDR2 sequences are MNHEY and SVGAGI. V was shortened by 0 bases and J by 5 bases, with 13 bases between the two germline ends. CDR3 residues: CASSYSRPPGTGELFF. The CDR3 region has the DNA TGTGCCAGCAGTTACTCGAGGCCCCCTGGAACCGGGGAGCTGTTTTTT.

This sequence joins TRBV25-1 and TRBJ1-1, with 7 positions matching TRBD1. After removal of 2 bases from V and 11 bases from J, the junction contained 14 bases not matched to a gene. CDR3 length: 15 residues. CDR1 and CDR2 (germline): MGHDK, SYGVNS. This CDR3 is CASSEIGRGESLAFF. The DNA of the CDR3 is TGTGCCAGCAGTGAAATAGGCAGGGGGGAATCACTGGCTTTCTTT.

The V gene is TRBV10-2, the J gene TRBJ1-3, with D tentatively TRBD1 (5 bases). Germline CDR1 is WSHSY and CDR2 is SAAADI. CDR3 length: 15 residues. Trimming stripped 6 bases from V and 1 base from J, with 13 bases between. CDR3 in amino acids: CASRAMDTSGNTIYF. The DNA for the CDR3 is TGCGCCAGCAGAGCTATGGACACGTCTGGAAACACCATATATTTT.

J is TRBJ2-7 and V is TRBV9, with a weak D call TRBD2 (5 bases). Per germline, CDR1 SGDLS and CDR2 YYNGEE. Trimming removed 4 bases from V and 1 base from J, with 15 bases in between. This CDR3 has 15 residues. The CDR3 DNA follows: TGTGCCAGCAGCCCCGGCATTACGGGGTCCTACGAGCAGTACGTC. As protein: CASSPGITGSYEQYV.

The chain has TRBV5-6 and TRBJ2-5; tentative D call: TRBD1 (5 bases). Trimming left V 0 bases short and J 5 bases short, with 14 bases between. From germline, CDR1 is SGHDT and CDR2 YYEEEE. This CDR3 contains 15 residues. The CDR3, as DNA: TGTGCCAGCAGCTTGGGTGGTCAGGGTTGGGAGACCCAGTACTTC. This encodes CASSLGGQGWETQYF.

The gene calls are TRBV7-2 and TRBJ1-1; TRBD1 aligns across 7 bases. Unmatched junction bases numbered 9, after V lost 5 bases and J lost 0 bases. The CDR3 totals 16 residues. Germline V gene sequence: CDR1 SGHTA, CDR2 FQGNSA. CDR3 DNA: TGTGCCAGCAGCGTCACCGGGACAGAAGTGAACACTGAAGCTTTCTTT. Protein product: CASSVTGTEVNTEAFF.

The CDR3 coding sequence is TGTGCCATCAGTGAAACTACCAGCACAGATACGCAGTATTTT. Amino acid sequence: CAISETTSTDTQYF. The chain joins TRBV10-3 to TRBJ2-3; D not certain. The length of the CDR3 is 14 residues. The germline gives CDR1 ENHRY, CDR2 SYGVKD. The V gene lost 3 bases and the J gene lost 0 bases, with 7 bases spanning the gap.

The chain couples TRBV10-3 to TRBJ1-2; D gene uncertain. The V end was cut by 11 bases, the J end by 0 bases, with 22 bases between. This CDR3 comprises 16 residues. Germline values: CDR1 ENHRY, CDR2 SYGVKD. The CDR3 bases are TGTGCCTCCGCTAGTGGATCAGCACCTTCTAACTATGGCTACACCTTC. Protein sequence: CASASGSAPSNYGYTF.

The CDR3 sequence is CATSDEQGPRYQYF. The CDR3 region has the DNA TGTGCCACCAGTGACGAACAGGGGCCCCGCTACCAGTACTTC. The chain employs TRBV24-1 and TRBJ2-5; 7 positions agree with TRBD1. The CDR3 totals 14 residues. With 4 bases clipped from V and 10 bases from J, the junction kept 11 bases outside the gene matches. In germline, CDR1 is KGHDR, CDR2 SFDVKD.

The chain employs TRBV4-3 and TRBJ1-4; D is uncertain. V lost 1 base and J lost 7, with 4 bases in between. The CDR3 has 12 residues. Germline V gives CDR1 LGHNA, CDR2 YSLEER. The CDR3 is CASSQASEKLFF. The DNA for the CDR3 is TGCGCCAGCAGCCAAGCCTCTGAAAAACTGTTTTTT.

The V call is TRBV6-2 or TRBV6-3, the J call TRBJ2-1; 13 bases line up with TRBD2. The CDR3 consists of 14 residues. From germline, CDR1 is MNHEY and CDR2 SVGEGT. The V gene end was trimmed by 6 bases and the J gene end by 12 bases; junction bases not matched to a gene: 8. CDR3 region: CASSQLTSGRSQFF. DNA of the CDR3: TGTGCCAGCAGCCAACTGACTAGCGGGAGGTCGCAGTTCTTC.

V usage is TRBV12-3 or TRBV12-4 and J usage is TRBJ2-1; D not resolved. The CDR3 consists of 13 residues. Trimming removed 4 bases at V and 7 bases at J, with 11 bases between. The CDR3 DNA is TGTGCCAGCAGTTCAGACTCCTTTAATGAGCAGTTCTTC. Translated: CASSSDSFNEQFF.

This chain joins TRBV7-9 and TRBJ2-7, with D possibly matching TRBD1 (6 bases). The CDR3 loop spans 13 amino acids. Trimming removed 7 bases at V and 2 bases at J, with 12 bases between. From germline, CDR1 is SEHNR and CDR2 FQNEAQ (reference sequence). As DNA, the CDR3 is TGTGCCAGCACCGCCGCAGGGGCCTACGAGCAGTACTTC. It yields the protein CASTAAGAYEQYF.

The chain links TRBV24-1 to TRBJ2-4; possible D gene TRBD2, 6 bases. Between the trimmed V and J ends, which lost 3 bases and 8 bases, there was a span of 16 bases. From germline, CDR1 is KGHDR and CDR2 SFDVKD. This CDR3 is built from 15 residues. CDR3 in amino acids: CATSDPSVGEDIQYF. DNA of the CDR3: TGTGCCACCAGTGATCCCTCGGTTGGGGAGGACATTCAGTACTTC.

Note on this clone: The sample has other DNA sequences that encode this CDR3 too. The genes are TRBV7-2 and TRBJ2-7; 9 bases align to TRBD1. J gave up 3 bases and V 2 bases, and 2 bases lay outside the gene matches. Per the germline V gene, CDR1 is SGHTA and CDR2 is FQGNSA. The CDR3 loop spans 14 amino acids. The CDR3 DNA reads TGTGCCAGCAGCTTATTGGGACAGGGCTACGAGCAGTACGTC. Translation: CASSLLGQGYEQYV.

The chain has TRBV5-6 and TRBJ2-7, with 7 bases that match TRBD1. J was trimmed by 2 bases and V by 4 bases; bases with no gene match: 12. Germline values: CDR1 SGHDT, CDR2 YYEEEE. CDR3 length: 16 residues. The CDR3 region has the DNA TGTGCCAGCAGCCCTTATGGGACAGTGCTTCCCTACGAGCAGTACTTC. This translates into CASSPYGTVLPYEQYF.